This T cell receptor (beta chain) comes out of a study of cytomegalovirus exposure and HLA in healthy donors. The PCR used 60 Vbeta and 13 Jbeta primers. The data were produced by immunoSEQ multiplex PCR, yet TCRdb's version contains in-frame clones alone and is incomplete. Among 150,000 or so clones listed, around 83% were seen once. To note about this clone: The antigen remains unidentified.

The V segment lost 3 bases and the J segment 6 bases; nucleotides outside the gene matches: 8. The CDR3 contains 15 residues. Germline V gene lookup returns CDR1 MDHEN and CDR2 SYDVKM. General study findings and limits: About 87% or about 30% of the time was how often most TCR beta V segments were productive, according to an earlier analysis. It was taken for granted in presence/absence analyses that sequencing depth across donors was roughly uniform. A link between a missense DCLRE1C variant and TCR beta V- and J-gene trimming emerged from a later analysis.

The sample comprised PBMCs. This chain joins TRBV28 and TRBJ2-5; TRBD2 matches at 9 bases. This clonotype was obtained from a man aged 45-65 years in good health and CMV-seropositive. The CDR3 here is CASSFAGGDRKTQYF. CDR3 nucleotide sequence: TGTGCCAGCAGTTTCGCGGGGGGGGATCGGAAGACCCAGTACTTC.